This TCR beta chain was captured in a study of blood T cell repertoires in COVID-19. Study information: COVID-19 samples, acute and convalescent, were from the United States, Italy and Spain. The cDNA or gDNA used as material had been derived from T cells, B-cell-depleted T cells, or PBMCs.

Per the study methods: Amplification with reference gene primers provided the estimates of nucleated cell counts. Sequenced by immunoSEQ multiplex PCR; TCRdb stores in-frame clones only, minus some. The V and J calls and clone size are taken from that table; D and trimming were inferred from the DNA. The sample holds about 220,000 clones, approximately 86% seen once. J was trimmed by 7 bases and V by 7 bases; bases with no gene match: 14. This CDR3 has 17 residues. Germline CDR1 reads SNHLY; CDR2 reads FYNNEI. The sample taken for sequencing was peripheral blood. The TCR originated in a man in his forties with acute or convalescent COVID-19. The chain recombines TRBV2 with TRBJ2-1, with 12 bases fitting TRBD2. The chain's CDR3 is CASTVPPTSGSGNEQFF. The CDR3 DNA reads as TGTGCCAGCACCGTACCGCCGACTAGCGGGAGTGGAAATGAGCAGTTCTTC.